This T cell receptor (beta chain) was sequenced during a study of technical replicates of blood from several donors. Method: immunoSEQ multiplex PCR; TCRdb's copy keeps in-frame clones and lacks some. The sample shows over 85,000 clones, roughly 95% of them seen only once. This clone has only a few counts. CDR3 size: 13 residues. Germline V gene sequence: CDR1 GTSNPN, CDR2 SVGIG (reference sequence). V was shortened by 4 bases and J by 12 bases, with 21 bases between the two germline ends. This TCR was recovered from a human donor in good health. Material for sequencing was T cells isolated from PBMCs. J is TRBJ1-1 and V is TRBV30, with TRBD1 as a possible D gene (5 bases). The CDR3: CAWTPNSLGGSFF. The CDR3 DNA follows: TGTGCCTGGACCCCAAACAGCCTCGGGGGGTCTTTCTTT.